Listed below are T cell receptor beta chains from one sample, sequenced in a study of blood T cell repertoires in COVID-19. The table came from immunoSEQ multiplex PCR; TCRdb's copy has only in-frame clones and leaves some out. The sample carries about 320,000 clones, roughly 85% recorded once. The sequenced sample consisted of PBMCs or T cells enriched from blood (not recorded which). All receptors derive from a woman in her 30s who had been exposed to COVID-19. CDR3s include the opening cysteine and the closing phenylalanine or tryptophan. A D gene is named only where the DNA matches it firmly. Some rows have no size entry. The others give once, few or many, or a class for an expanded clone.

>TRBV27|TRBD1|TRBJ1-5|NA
CASSLGQGVQPQHF
TGTGCCAGCAGTTTGGGACAGGGGGTTCAGCCCCAGCATTTT
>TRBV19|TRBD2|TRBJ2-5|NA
CASSPRTSGTQTQYF
TGTGCCAGTAGTCCGAGGACTAGCGGGACCCAGACCCAGTACTTC
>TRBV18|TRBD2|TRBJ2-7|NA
CASSQGLAGAFDEQYF
TGTGCCAGCTCCCAGGGACTAGCGGGAGCATTTGACGAGCAGTACTTC
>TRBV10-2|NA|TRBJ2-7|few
CASSESAGSSYEQYF
TGCGCCAGCAGTGAGTCGGCGGGCAGCTCCTACGAGCAGTACTTC
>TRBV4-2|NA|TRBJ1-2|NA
CASSQDRAGVGYTF
TGTGCCAGCAGCCAAGATCGGGCAGGGGTGGGCTACACCTTC
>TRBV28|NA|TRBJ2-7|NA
CASSSGGGPSYEQYF
TGTGCCAGCAGTTCTGGGGGGGGCCCCTCCTACGAGCAGTACTTC
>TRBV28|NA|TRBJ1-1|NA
CASSLGHRGTEAFF
TGTGCCAGCAGTTTAGGGCATAGGGGGACTGAAGCTTTCTTT
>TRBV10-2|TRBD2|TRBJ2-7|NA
CASLAGTGYEQYF
TGCGCCAGCTTAGCGGGGACGGGCTACGAGCAGTACTTC
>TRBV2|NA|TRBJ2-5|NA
CASVRGTFQETQYF
TGTGCCAGCGTACGAGGGACATTCCAAGAGACCCAGTACTTC
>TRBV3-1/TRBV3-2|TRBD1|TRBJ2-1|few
CASSPDRGRASSYNEQFF
TGTGCCAGCAGCCCCGACAGGGGCCGTGCGAGCTCCTACAATGAGCAGTTCTTC
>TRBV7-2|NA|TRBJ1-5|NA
CASSSWAGGDQPQHF
TGTGCCAGCAGCTCCTGGGCCGGAGGGGATCAGCCCCAGCATTTT
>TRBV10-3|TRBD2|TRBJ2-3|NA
CAISSPLAALTDTQYF
TGTGCCATCAGTTCCCCACTAGCGGCCCTCACAGATACGCAGTATTTT
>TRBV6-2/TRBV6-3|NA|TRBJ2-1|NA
CASSSRSTGYNEQFF
TGTGCCAGCAGTTCCCGAAGTACGGGTTACAATGAGCAGTTCTTC
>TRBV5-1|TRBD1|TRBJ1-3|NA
CASSLRQGENTIYF
TGCGCCAGCAGCTTGAGGCAGGGGGAAAACACCATATATTTT
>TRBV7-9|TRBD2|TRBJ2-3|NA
CASSYGLAGGPTDTQYF
TGTGCCAGCAGCTACGGACTAGCGGGGGGACCCACAGATACGCAGTATTTT
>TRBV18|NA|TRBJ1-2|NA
CASSPGDGYTF
TGTGCCAGCTCACCCGGGGATGGCTACACCTTC
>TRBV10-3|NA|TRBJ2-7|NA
CAISAAGEYEQYF
TGTGCCATCAGTGCGGCAGGGGAATACGAGCAGTACTTC
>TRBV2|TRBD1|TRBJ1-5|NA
CASTGTGYSNQPQHF
TGTGCCAGCACCGGGACAGGGTATAGCAATCAGCCCCAGCATTTT
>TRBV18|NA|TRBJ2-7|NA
CASSTGGTGVPNEQYF
TGTGCCAGCTCAACCGGGGGAACGGGAGTCCCCAACGAGCAGTACTTC
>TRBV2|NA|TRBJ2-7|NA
CASRAGGDRNLYEQYF
TGTGCCAGCAGGGCCGGGGGAGACAGAAACCTTTACGAGCAGTACTTC
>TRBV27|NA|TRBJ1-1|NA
CASSLSPGRMNTEAFF
TGTGCCAGCAGTTTATCGCCGGGGAGAATGAACACTGAAGCTTTCTTT
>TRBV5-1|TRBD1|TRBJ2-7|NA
CASSSGQGTEQYF
TGCGCCAGCAGCTCCGGACAGGGTACCGAGCAGTACTTC
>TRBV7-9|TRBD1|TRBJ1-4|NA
CASSSAGTGSEKLFF
TGTGCCAGCAGCTCCGCCGGGACAGGGAGTGAAAAACTGTTTTTT
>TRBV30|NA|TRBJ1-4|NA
CAWSVTRRLGEKLFF
TGTGCCTGGAGTGTCACTAGGCGTCTTGGTGAAAAACTGTTTTTT
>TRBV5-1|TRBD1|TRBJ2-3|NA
CASSSTGSGTDTQYF
TGCGCCAGCAGCTCGACAGGGTCGGGCACAGATACGCAGTATTTT
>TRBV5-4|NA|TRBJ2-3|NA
CASRPPSGTDTQYF
TGTGCCAGCAGACCTCCTAGCGGCACAGATACGCAGTATTTT
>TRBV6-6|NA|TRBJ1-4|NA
CASSPGTTTNEKLFF
TGTGCCAGCAGTCCCGGGACAACAACTAATGAAAAACTGTTTTTT
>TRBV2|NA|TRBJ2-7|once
CASSDPTRTRPREQYF
TGTGCCAGCAGTGACCCGACTAGGACCAGGCCGCGCGAGCAGTACTTC
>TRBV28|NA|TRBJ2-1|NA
CASSKGLQLFF
TGTGCCAGCAGCAAGGGACTCCAACTGTTCTTC
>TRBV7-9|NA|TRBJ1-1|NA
CASSPLAMNTEAFF
TGTGCCAGCAGTCCGCTAGCTATGAACACTGAAGCTTTCTTT
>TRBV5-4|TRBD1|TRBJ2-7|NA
CASSQSDRGRYEQYF
TGTGCCAGCAGCCAGAGCGACAGGGGGAGATACGAGCAGTACTTC
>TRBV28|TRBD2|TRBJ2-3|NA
CASSLYSSGPSTDTQYF
TGTGCCAGCAGTCTCTACTCTAGCGGCCCTAGCACAGATACGCAGTATTTT
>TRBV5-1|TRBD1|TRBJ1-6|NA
CASSLGQGASSPLHF
TGCGCCAGCAGCTTGGGGCAGGGGGCGAGTTCACCCCTCCACTTT
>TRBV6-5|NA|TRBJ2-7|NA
CASSLAANSYEQYF
TGTGCCAGCAGTTTAGCTGCAAATTCCTACGAGCAGTACTTC
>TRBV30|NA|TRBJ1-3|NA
CAWSADGAGGNTIYF
TGTGCCTGGAGCGCAGATGGAGCGGGGGGAAACACCATATATTTT
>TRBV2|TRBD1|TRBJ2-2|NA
CASSGQGAGTGELFF
TGTGCCAGCAGCGGACAGGGGGCAGGCACCGGGGAGCTGTTTTTT
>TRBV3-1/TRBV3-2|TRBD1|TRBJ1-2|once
CASSPQGAGGYTF
TGTGCCAGCAGCCCACAGGGGGCGGGAGGCTACACCTTC
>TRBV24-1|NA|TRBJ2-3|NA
CATSVSGNTQYF
TGTGCCACCAGTGTGTCAGGAAATACGCAGTATTTT
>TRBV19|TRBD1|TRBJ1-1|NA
CASRSRGTGGRGNTEAFF
TGTGCCAGTAGATCTAGGGGGACAGGGGGCCGCGGGAACACTGAAGCTTTCTTT
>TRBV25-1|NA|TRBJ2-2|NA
CASERLATGELFF
TGTGCCAGTGAACGACTGGCGACCGGGGAGCTGTTTTTT
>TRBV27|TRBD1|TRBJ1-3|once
CASSLQTGTGVNTIYF
TGTGCCAGCAGTTTACAAACCGGGACAGGGGTAAACACCATATATTTT
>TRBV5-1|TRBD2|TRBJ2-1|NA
CASTSAGGYNEQFF
TGCGCCAGCACCTCAGCGGGAGGGTACAATGAGCAGTTCTTC
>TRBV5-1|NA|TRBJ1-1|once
CASSFDRPGGLNTEAFF
TGCGCCAGCAGCTTTGACCGACCGGGGGGTTTGAACACTGAAGCTTTCTTT
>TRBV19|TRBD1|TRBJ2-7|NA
CASSADRGNEQYF
TGTGCCAGTAGTGCTGACAGGGGAAACGAGCAGTACTTC
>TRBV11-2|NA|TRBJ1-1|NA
CASARNMNTEAFF
TGTGCTAGCGCGAGGAATATGAACACTGAAGCTTTCTTT
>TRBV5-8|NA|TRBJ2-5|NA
CASSQVRGIFGGETQYF
TGTGCCAGCAGCCAGGTCAGGGGAATTTTTGGTGGAGAGACCCAGTACTTC
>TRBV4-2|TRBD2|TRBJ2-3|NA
CASSQVAGGGDTQYF
TGTGCCAGCAGCCAAGTCGCGGGGGGGGGAGATACGCAGTATTTT
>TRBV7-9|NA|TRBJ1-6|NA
CASSSDTYSPLHF
TGTGCCAGCAGCTCAGACACGTATTCACCCCTCCACTTT
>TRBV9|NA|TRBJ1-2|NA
CASSVGAGDYGYTF
TGTGCCAGCAGCGTAGGTGCGGGGGACTATGGCTACACCTTC
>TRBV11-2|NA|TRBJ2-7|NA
CASSLDPTSSDEQYF
TGTGCCAGCAGCTTAGATCCCACTAGCTCCGACGAGCAGTACTTC
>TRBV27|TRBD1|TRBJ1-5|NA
CASKRQGASNQPQHF
TGTGCCAGCAAGAGACAGGGGGCGAGCAATCAGCCCCAGCATTTT
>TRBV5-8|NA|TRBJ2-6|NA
CASSFPRDTPGANVLTF
TGTGCCAGCAGCTTCCCACGGGACACCCCTGGGGCCAACGTCCTGACTTTC
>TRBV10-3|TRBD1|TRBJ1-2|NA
CAISDQGDYGYTF
TGTGCCATCAGTGATCAGGGGGACTATGGCTACACCTTC
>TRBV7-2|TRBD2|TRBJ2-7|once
CASSFSGGLSYEQYF
TGTGCCAGCAGCTTTAGCGGGGGCCTCTCCTACGAGCAGTACTTC
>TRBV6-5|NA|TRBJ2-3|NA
CASKRTTDTQYF
TGTGCCAGCAAGAGGACTACCGATACGCAGTATTTT